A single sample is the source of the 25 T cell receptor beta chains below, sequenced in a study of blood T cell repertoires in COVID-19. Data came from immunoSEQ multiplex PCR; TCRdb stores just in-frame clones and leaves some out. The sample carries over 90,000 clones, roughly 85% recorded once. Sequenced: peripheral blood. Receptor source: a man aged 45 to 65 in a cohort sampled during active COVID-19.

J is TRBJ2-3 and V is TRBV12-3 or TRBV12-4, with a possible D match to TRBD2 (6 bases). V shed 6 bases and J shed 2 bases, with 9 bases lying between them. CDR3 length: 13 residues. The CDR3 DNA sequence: TGTGCCAGCAGGCGGGATAACACAGATACGCAGTATTTT. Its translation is CASRRDNTDTQYF.

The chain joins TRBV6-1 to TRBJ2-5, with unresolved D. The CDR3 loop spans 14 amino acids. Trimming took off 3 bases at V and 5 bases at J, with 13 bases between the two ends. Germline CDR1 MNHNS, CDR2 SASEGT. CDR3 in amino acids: CASSDRSRTETQYF. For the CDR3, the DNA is TGTGCCAGCAGTGATCGGTCGCGCACGGAGACCCAGTACTTC.

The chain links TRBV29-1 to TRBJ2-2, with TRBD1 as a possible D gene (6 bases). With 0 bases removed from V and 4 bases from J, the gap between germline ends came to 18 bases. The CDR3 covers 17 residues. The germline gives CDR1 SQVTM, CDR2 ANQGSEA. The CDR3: CSVEERRQGMSTGELFF. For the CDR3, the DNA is TGCAGCGTTGAAGAGCGGAGGCAGGGGATGAGCACCGGGGAGCTGTTTTTT.

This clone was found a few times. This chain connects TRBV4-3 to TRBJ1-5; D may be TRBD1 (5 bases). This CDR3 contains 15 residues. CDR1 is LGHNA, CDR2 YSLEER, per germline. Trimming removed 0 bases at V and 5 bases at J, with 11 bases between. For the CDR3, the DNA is TGCGCCAGCAGCCAAGATGGCGGGGGATATCAGCCCCAGCATTTT. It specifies CASSQDGGGYQPQHF.

DNA of the CDR3: TGTGCCAGCAGCGATCAAGGGGTGGGAGCTTTCTTT. Translating gives CASSDQGVGAFF. This sequence joins TRBV6-5 and TRBJ1-1, with a tentative D call TRBD1 (5 bases). Germline values: CDR1 MNHEY, CDR2 SVGAGI. Deletions cut 6 bases from V and 10 bases from J, with 15 bases between. There are 12 residues in the CDR3.

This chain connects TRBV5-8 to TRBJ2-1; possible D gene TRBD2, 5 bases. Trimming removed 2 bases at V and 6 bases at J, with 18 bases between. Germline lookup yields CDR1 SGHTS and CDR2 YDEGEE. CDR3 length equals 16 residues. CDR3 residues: CASSFCQDCPSNEQFF. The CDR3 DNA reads TGTGCCAGCAGCTTTTGCCAGGACTGCCCCTCCAATGAGCAGTTCTTC.

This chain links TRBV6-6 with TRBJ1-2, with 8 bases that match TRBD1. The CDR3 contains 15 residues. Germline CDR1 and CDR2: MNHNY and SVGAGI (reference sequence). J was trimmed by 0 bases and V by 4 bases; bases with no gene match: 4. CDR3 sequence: CASSFGQGANYGYTF. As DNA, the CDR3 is TGTGCCAGCAGTTTTGGACAGGGAGCTAACTATGGCTACACCTTC.

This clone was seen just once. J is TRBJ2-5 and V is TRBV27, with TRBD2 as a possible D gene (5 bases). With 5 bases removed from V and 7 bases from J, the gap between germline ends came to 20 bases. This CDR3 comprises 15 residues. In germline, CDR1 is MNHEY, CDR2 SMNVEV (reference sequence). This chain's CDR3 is CASSTSLSGAGTQYF. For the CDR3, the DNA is TGTGCCAGCAGTACCTCTTTGAGCGGTGCTGGGACCCAGTACTTC.

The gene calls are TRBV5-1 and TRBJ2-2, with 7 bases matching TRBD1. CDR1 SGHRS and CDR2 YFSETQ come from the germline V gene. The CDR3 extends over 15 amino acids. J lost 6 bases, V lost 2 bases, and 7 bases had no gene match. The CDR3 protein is CASSFPTGKSGELFF. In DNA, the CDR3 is TGCGCCAGCAGCTTCCCGACAGGGAAATCCGGGGAGCTGTTTTTT. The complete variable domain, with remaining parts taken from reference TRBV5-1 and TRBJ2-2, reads KAGVTQTPRYLIKTRGQQVTLSCSPISGHRSVSWYQQTPGQGLQFLFEYFSETQRNKGNFPGRFSGRQFSNSRSEMNVSTLELGDSALYLCASSFPTGKSGELFFGEGSRLTVL.

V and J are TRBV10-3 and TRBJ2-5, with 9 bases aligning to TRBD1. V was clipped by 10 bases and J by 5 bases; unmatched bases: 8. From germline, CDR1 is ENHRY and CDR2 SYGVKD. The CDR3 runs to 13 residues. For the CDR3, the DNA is TGTGCCACCGGACAGGGGACGTTGGAGACCCAGTACTTC. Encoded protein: CATGQGTLETQYF.

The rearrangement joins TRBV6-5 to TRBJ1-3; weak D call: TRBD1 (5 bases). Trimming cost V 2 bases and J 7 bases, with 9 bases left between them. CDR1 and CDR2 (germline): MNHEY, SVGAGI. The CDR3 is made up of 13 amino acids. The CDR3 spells CASSYGASNTIYF. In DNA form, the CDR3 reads TGTGCCAGCAGTTACGGGGCGTCCAACACCATATATTTT.

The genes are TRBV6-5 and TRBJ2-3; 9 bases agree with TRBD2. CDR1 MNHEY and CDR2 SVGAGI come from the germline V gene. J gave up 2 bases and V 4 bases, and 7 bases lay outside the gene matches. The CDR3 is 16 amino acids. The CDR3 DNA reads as TGTGCCAGCAGTTCCCCCTTAGCGGGGGACACAGATACGCAGTATTTT. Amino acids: CASSSPLAGDTDTQYF.

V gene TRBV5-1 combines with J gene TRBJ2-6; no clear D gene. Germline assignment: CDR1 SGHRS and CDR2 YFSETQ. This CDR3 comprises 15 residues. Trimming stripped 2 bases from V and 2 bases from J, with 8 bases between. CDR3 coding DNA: TGCGCCAGCAGCTTCACGGGTACTGGGGCCAACGTCCTGACTTTC. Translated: CASSFTGTGANVLTF.

The DNA for the CDR3 is TGTGCCAGCAGTGAAGAAAGGGGCTACGAGCAGTACTTC. Its protein product is CASSEERGYEQYF. The genes are TRBV6-1 and TRBJ2-7; a possible D gene is TRBD1 (5 bases). The length of the CDR3 is 13 residues. V was pared by 1 base and J by 3 bases, with 7 bases between. Germline CDR1 MNHNS, CDR2 SASEGT.

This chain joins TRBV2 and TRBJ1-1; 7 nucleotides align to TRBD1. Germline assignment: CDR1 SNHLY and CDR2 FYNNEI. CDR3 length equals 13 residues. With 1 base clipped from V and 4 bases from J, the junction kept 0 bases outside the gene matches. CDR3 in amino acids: CASSEDRGTEAFF. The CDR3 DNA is TGTGCCAGCAGTGAAGACAGGGGCACTGAAGCTTTCTTT.

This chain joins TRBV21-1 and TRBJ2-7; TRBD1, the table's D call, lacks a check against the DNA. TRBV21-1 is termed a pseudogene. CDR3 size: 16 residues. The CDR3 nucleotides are TGTGCCAGCAGCAAACCGTCGGACAGGGGGTATCCCGAGCAGTACGTC. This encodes CASSKPSDRGYPEQYV.

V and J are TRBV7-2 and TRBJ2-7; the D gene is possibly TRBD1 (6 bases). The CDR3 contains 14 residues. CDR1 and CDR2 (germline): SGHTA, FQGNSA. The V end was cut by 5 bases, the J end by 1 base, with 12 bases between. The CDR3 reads CASSQPRGSYEQYF. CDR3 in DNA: TGTGCCAGCAGCCAACCCAGGGGATCCTACGAGCAGTACTTC.

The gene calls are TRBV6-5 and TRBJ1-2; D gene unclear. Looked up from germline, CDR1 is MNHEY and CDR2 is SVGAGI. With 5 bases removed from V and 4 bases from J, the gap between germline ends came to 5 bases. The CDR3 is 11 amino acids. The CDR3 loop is CASSNGYGYTF. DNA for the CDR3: TGTGCCAGCAGTAACGGCTATGGCTACACCTTC.

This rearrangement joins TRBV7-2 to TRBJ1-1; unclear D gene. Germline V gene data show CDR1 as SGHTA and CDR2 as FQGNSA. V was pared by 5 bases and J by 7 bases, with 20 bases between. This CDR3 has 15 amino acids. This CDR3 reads CASSPGDPGFLEAFF. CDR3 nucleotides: TGTGCCAGCAGCCCTGGTGATCCAGGCTTCCTTGAAGCTTTCTTT.

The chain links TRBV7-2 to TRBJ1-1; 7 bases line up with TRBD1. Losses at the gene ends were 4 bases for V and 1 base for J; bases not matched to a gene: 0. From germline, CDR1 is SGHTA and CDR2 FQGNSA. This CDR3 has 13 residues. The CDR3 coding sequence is TGTGCCAGCAGCTGGACAGGGAACACTGAAGCTTTCTTT. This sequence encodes CASSWTGNTEAFF.

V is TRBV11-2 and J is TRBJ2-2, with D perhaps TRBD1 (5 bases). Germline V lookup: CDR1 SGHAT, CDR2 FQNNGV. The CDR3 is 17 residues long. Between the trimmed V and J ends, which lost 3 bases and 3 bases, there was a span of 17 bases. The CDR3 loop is CASSLSPWGMHTGELFF. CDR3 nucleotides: TGTGCCAGCAGCTTGAGCCCATGGGGCATGCACACCGGGGAGCTGTTTTTT.

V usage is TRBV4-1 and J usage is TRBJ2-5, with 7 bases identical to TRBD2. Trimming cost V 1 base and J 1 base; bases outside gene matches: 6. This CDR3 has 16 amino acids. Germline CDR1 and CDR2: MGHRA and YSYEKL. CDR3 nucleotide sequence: TGCGCCAGCAGCCAAGGATACAGCGGGGTCCAAGAGACCCAGTACTTC. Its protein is CASSQGYSGVQETQYF.

The CDR3 loop reads CSVEEIGVGYGYTF. The CDR3 region has the DNA TGCAGCGTTGAAGAAATAGGGGTGGGCTATGGCTACACCTTC. The J gene is TRBJ1-2, the V gene TRBV29-1, with D perhaps TRBD1 (5 bases). The CDR3 covers 14 residues. Trimming shortened V by 0 bases and J by 4 bases, and 12 bases separated the two germline ends. Germline CDR1 reads SQVTM; CDR2 reads ANQGSEA.

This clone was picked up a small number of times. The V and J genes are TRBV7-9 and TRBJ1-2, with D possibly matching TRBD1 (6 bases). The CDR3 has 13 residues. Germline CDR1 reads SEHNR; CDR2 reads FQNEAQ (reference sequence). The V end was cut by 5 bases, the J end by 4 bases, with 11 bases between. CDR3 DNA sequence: TGTGCCAGCAGCAATACAGGGAGCTATGGCTACACCTTC. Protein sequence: CASSNTGSYGYTF.

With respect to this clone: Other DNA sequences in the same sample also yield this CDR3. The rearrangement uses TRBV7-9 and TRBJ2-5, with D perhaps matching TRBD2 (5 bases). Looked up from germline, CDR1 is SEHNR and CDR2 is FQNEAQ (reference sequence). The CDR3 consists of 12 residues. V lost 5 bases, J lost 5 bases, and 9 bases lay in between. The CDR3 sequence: CASSPGEETQYF. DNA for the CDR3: TGTGCCAGCAGCCCTGGGGAGGAGACCCAGTACTTC.